The clone carrying this T cell receptor beta chain was found a few times. Its target is unknown. This record comes from a study of cytomegalovirus exposure and HLA in healthy donors. Study conclusions and caveats: A later analysis revealed that TCR association rates differed between HLA loci, peaking at DRB1 and bottoming out at HLA-C.

13 Jbeta primers and 60 Vbeta primers were used for the PCR. This table comes from immunoSEQ multiplex PCR, and its TCRdb copy is limited to in-frame clones, with some not included. The data show roughly 140,000 clones, about four fifths seen once. The CDR3 loop spans 16 amino acids. V was cut by 7 bases and J by 1 base, with 17 bases left in between. From germline, CDR1 is LNHDA and CDR2 SQIVND (reference sequence). The TCR was taken from a man aged 35-49 years in good health and CMV-seronegative. Sequencing used PBMCs. The chain couples TRBV19 to TRBJ1-5, with a tentative D call TRBD1 (6 bases). This chain's CDR3 is CASTGEGVASNQPQHF. CDR3 DNA sequence: TGTGCCAGTACCGGTGAGGGGGTCGCGAGCAATCAGCCCCAGCATTTT.